The present T cell receptor beta chain was sequenced within a study of cytomegalovirus exposure and HLA in healthy donors. The germline gives CDR1 MNHNS, CDR2 SASEGT. The CDR3 runs 14 residues. J lost 5 bases, V lost 7 bases, and 10 bases had no gene match. The PCR employed 60 Vbeta primers together with 13 Jbeta primers. The data were produced by immunoSEQ multiplex PCR, yet TCRdb's version contains in-frame clones alone and is incomplete. The sample lists about 200,000 clones; 65% to 80% were seen once. The sequence was collected from a man between 45 and 60 years old in good health and CMV-seronegative. The chain links TRBV6-1 to TRBJ1-1; 7 nucleotides align to TRBD1. The sample comprised PBMCs. The CDR3 loop is CASTLTGRGTEAFF. DNA of the CDR3: TGTGCCAGCACCCTGACAGGGCGAGGAACTGAAGCTTTCTTT.